This T cell receptor (beta chain) is drawn from a study of T cell repertoires in cytomegalovirus infection. Study overall: CMV epitopes, recently identified HLA-C-restricted and well-studied HLA-B-restricted, were used.

TCRdb independently ran MiXCR on the reads; one entry per CDR3 protein. The table records 600,000 to 700,000 distinct CDR3 sequences, roughly 36% of them present only once. The CDR3 extends over 14 amino acids. V was trimmed by 3 bases and J by 3 bases, leaving 13 bases between them. Germline CDR1 DFQATT, CDR2 SNEGSKA (reference sequence). Concerning this clonotype: No antigen is known for it.

The chain joins TRBV20-1 to TRBJ2-3; D might be TRBD2 (6 bases). This receptor was taken from a human donor in good health (CMV status not recorded). Some clones in this sample may be carry-over from other donors' samples. Sample: cultured PBMCs, taken from culture after CMV antigen stimulation. The chain's CDR3 is CSARRGLRTDTQYF. The CDR3, as DNA: TGCAGTGCTAGGCGGGGACTGCGAACAGATACGCAGTATTTT.